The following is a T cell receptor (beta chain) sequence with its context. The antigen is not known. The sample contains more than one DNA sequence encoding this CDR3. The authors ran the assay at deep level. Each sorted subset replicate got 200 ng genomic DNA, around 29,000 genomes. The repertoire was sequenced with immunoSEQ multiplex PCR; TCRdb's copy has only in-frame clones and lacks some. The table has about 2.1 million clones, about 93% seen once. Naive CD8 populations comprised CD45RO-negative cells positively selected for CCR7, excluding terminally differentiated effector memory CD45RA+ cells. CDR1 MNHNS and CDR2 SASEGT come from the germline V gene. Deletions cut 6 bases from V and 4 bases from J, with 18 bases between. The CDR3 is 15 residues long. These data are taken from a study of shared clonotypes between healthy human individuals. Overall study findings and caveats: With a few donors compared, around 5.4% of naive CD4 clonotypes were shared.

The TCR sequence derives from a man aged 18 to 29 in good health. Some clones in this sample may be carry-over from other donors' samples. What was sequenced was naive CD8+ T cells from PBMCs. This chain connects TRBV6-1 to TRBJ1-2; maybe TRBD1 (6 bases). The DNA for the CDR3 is TGTGCCAGCAGAATTCAGACAGGCTGGGGCTATGGCTACACCTTC. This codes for CASRIQTGWGYGYTF.